One and the same sample provided the 9 T cell receptor beta chains below, sequenced in a study of response to subunit inactivated influenza vaccine. TCRdb recomputed calls from the RT-PCR reads with MiXCR, one row per CDR3 protein. The sample includes over 800,000 distinct CDR3 sequences, 21% of them seen just once. The starting material was PBMCs from blood, obtained 4 to 6 days after vaccination. The receptors shown here come from a man aged 45-60 years who received an inactivated influenza vaccine.

The chain carries TRBV5-1 and TRBJ2-7, with unresolved D. The CDR3 has 13 residues. Germline CDR1 SGHRS, CDR2 YFSETQ. V lost 0 bases and J lost 3, with 7 bases in between. This chain's CDR3 is CASSLGMFYEQYF. The DNA for the CDR3 is TGCGCCAGCAGCTTGGGTATGTTCTACGAGCAGTACTTC.

The chain combines TRBV4-2 with TRBJ2-1; 13 bases agree with TRBD2. V dropped 5 bases and J dropped 8; count of bases not matched to a gene: 9. The CDR3 length is 16 residues. From germline, CDR1 is LGHNA and CDR2 YNFKEQ. The CDR3 sequence is CASSSRTSGSRDEQFF. The CDR3 nucleotides read TGTGCCAGCAGCTCTCGGACTAGCGGGAGTCGCGATGAGCAGTTCTTC.

There are a few counts of this clonotype. This chain's CDR3 is CASSSVKNTEAFF. CDR3 nucleotides: TGTGCCAGCAGTTCGGTGAAGAACACTGAAGCTTTCTTT. V usage is TRBV6-5 and J usage is TRBJ1-1, with unresolved D. The CDR3 loop spans 13 amino acids. Germline V gives CDR1 MNHEY, CDR2 SVGAGI. V was clipped by 4 bases and J by 1 base, with 7 bases between them.

This clonotype occurred a few times. J is TRBJ2-5 and V is TRBV10-3; D is undetermined. The germline gives CDR1 ENHRY, CDR2 SYGVKD. The V end lost 7 bases, the J end lost 2 bases, and 11 bases lay between the germline ends. The length of the CDR3 is 13 residues. The CDR3 DNA sequence: TGTGCCATCAAAGGTTACAGTCAAGAGACCCAGTACTTC. Protein: CAIKGYSQETQYF.

V usage is TRBV28 and J usage is TRBJ2-7; no clear D. The germline gives CDR1 MDHEN, CDR2 SYDVKM. CDR3 length: 13 amino acids. Trimming pared 8 bases from V and 3 bases from J, leaving 14 bases between. The CDR3 coding sequence is TGTGCCAGCCTAGGCCGGGCAGTCTACGAGCAGTACTTC. Translated: CASLGRAVYEQYF.

This clonotype was recorded a few times. The CDR3 is CASSGVIFGSTYEQYF. CDR3 in DNA: TGTGCCAGCAGTGGGGTAATTTTCGGGTCTACCTACGAGCAGTACTTC. The rearrangement links TRBV25-1 to TRBJ2-7; no clear D gene. CDR1 is MGHDK, CDR2 SYGVNS, per germline. The V end was cut by 4 bases, the J end by 2 bases, with 18 bases between. The CDR3 length is 16 residues.

This clonotype was seen only a few times. The J gene is TRBJ2-3, the V gene TRBV7-7; 8 bases are shared with TRBD1. The CDR3 contains 15 residues. Germline assignment: CDR1 SSHAT and CDR2 FNYEAQ (reference sequence). The V segment lost 5 bases and the J segment 4 bases; nucleotides outside the gene matches: 8. CDR3 amino acids: CASSKNPGGSDTQYF. The CDR3 DNA reads TGTGCCAGCAGCAAGAATCCAGGGGGCTCAGATACGCAGTATTTT.

This clonotype came up a few times. The chain couples TRBV6-4 to TRBJ2-1; 9 nucleotides agree with TRBD2. Germline trimming cut 3 bases from V and 4 bases from J; bases unmatched to any gene: 4. Germline-derived CDR1 and CDR2 are MRHNA and SNTAGT. This CDR3 has 15 residues. The CDR3 region has the DNA TGTGCCAGCAGTGAGTCTAGCGGGGTATACAATGAGCAGTTCTTC. This codes for CASSESSGVYNEQFF.

The V and J genes are TRBV20-1 and TRBJ1-1; tentatively, D is TRBD1 (6 bases). V dropped 6 bases and J dropped 3 bases, with 11 bases sitting between them. Germline CDR1 is DFQATT and CDR2 is SNEGSKA (reference sequence). This CDR3 has 12 amino acids. As DNA, the CDR3 is TGCAGTGCCCACAGGGACTACACTGAAGCTTTCTTT. It yields the protein CSAHRDYTEAFF.